These 21 T cell receptor beta chains were sequenced from one sample in a study of blood T cell repertoires in COVID-19. The protocol was immunoSEQ multiplex PCR, while the TCRdb copy is restricted to in-frame clones and leaves out a portion. The sample shows 100,000 to 150,000 clones, about 90% of them seen only once. The sequenced sample was peripheral blood. These receptors were taken from a woman in her sixties with acute or convalescent COVID-19.

The genes are TRBV19 and TRBJ1-6; TRBD1 aligns across 7 bases. V shed 4 bases and J 7 bases; nucleotides not matched to a gene: 7. The CDR3 loop spans 15 amino acids. Germline V gives CDR1 LNHDA, CDR2 SQIVND (reference sequence). Here the CDR3 reads CASSTTGQSNSPLHF. CDR3 nucleotide sequence: TGTGCCAGTAGTACCACGGGACAGTCGAATTCACCCCTCCACTTT.

V gene TRBV2 combines with J gene TRBJ1-1, with no clear D. The CDR3 is made up of 15 amino acids. V was clipped by 8 bases and J by 1 base, with 17 bases between them. The germline CDR1 and CDR2 sequences are SNHLY and FYNNEI. This CDR3 is CASSGNANRNTEAFF. The CDR3 DNA reads TGTGCCAGCTCCGGGAACGCGAACCGGAACACTGAAGCTTTCTTT.

This clone was seen once. The chain couples TRBV5-4 to TRBJ2-1, with TRBD2 matching over 10 bases. Germline trimming cut 5 bases from V and 0 bases from J; bases unmatched to any gene: 2. The CDR3 covers 15 residues. Germline CDR1 SGHNT, CDR2 YYREEE (reference sequence). The CDR3 protein is CASSSSGGSYNEQFF. CDR3 nucleotides: TGTGCCAGCAGTTCTAGCGGGGGCTCCTACAATGAGCAGTTCTTC.

The rearrangement uses TRBV5-1 and TRBJ2-7; 7 positions match TRBD2. Germline-derived CDR1 and CDR2 are SGHRS and YFSETQ. V dropped 0 bases and J dropped 2; count of bases not matched to a gene: 5. The CDR3 sequence is 15 residues long. This CDR3 reads CASSLAASGTYEQYF. The CDR3 nucleotides read TGCGCCAGCAGCTTGGCGGCTAGCGGAACCTACGAGCAGTACTTC.

The chain employs TRBV7-3 and TRBJ2-2; no firm D call. The CDR3 loop spans 15 amino acids. Looked up from germline, CDR1 is SGHTA and CDR2 is FQGTGA. Trimming cost V 5 bases and J 1 base, with 11 bases left between them. This CDR3 is CASSRQQMNTGELFF. For the CDR3, the DNA is TGTGCCAGCAGCCGCCAACAGATGAACACCGGGGAGCTGTTTTTT. Based on the CDR3 plus reference TRBV7-3 and TRBJ2-2, the full variable domain is GAGVSQTPSNKVTEKGKYVELRCDPISGHTALYWYRQSLGQGPEFLIYFQGTGAADDSGLPNDRFFAVRPEGSVSTLKIQRTERGDSAVYLCASSRQQMNTGELFFGEGSRLTVL.

This chain joins TRBV6-5 and TRBJ1-1, with TRBD1 identical over 9 bases. There are 14 residues in the CDR3. Trimming at V came to 4 bases and at J to 6 bases, leaving 6 bases not matched to a gene. Per germline, CDR1 MNHEY and CDR2 SVGAGI. CDR3 DNA: TGTGCCAGCAGTTCCTTAGACAGGGGGGCTGAAGCTTTCTTT. This encodes CASSSLDRGAEAFF.

The chain has TRBV6-5 and TRBJ2-7, with no clear D. This CDR3 is 12 amino acids long. The V end was cut by 9 bases, the J end by 6 bases, with 15 bases between. In germline, CDR1 is MNHEY, CDR2 SVGAGI. The CDR3 bases are TGTGCCAGTAGCATAGTCTCCGCCGAGCAGTACTTC. The encoded protein is CASSIVSAEQYF.

The J gene is TRBJ1-5, the V gene TRBV28; D is undetermined. Looked up from germline, CDR1 is MDHEN and CDR2 is SYDVKM. This CDR3 is 14 amino acids long. Trimming took 4 bases from V and 6 from J, leaving 13 bases between them. The CDR3 sequence is CASSSSEYGQPQHF. The CDR3 coding sequence is TGTGCCAGCAGTTCCTCTGAGTACGGTCAGCCCCAGCATTTT.

V and J are TRBV11-3 and TRBJ2-2; TRBD1 matches at 7 bases. This CDR3 contains 17 residues. CDR1 and CDR2 from the germline V gene are SGHNT and YENEEA. After removal of 0 bases from V and 7 bases from J, the junction contained 11 bases not matched to a gene. The CDR3 DNA is TGTGCCAGCAGCTTAGAAAGAGGGCCGACAGGGCACGGGGAGCTGTTTTTT. Its protein product is CASSLERGPTGHGELFF.

The count of this clone is one. The J gene is TRBJ1-3, the V gene TRBV27; 10 bases line up with TRBD1. Germline lookup yields CDR1 MNHEY and CDR2 SMNVEV (reference sequence). This CDR3 has 15 residues. V gave up 8 bases and J gave up 3 bases; unmatched junction bases: 7. The CDR3 coding sequence is TGTGCCAGCGGCGCGACAGGGGGCTTTGGAAACACCATATATTTT. As protein: CASGATGGFGNTIYF.

Only a few counts were recorded for this clone. This CDR3 reads CASSRDSNQETQYF. The CDR3 nucleotides are TGCGCCAGCAGCCGTGACAGTAACCAAGAGACCCAGTACTTC. V usage is TRBV5-1 and J usage is TRBJ2-5; perhaps TRBD1 as D (5 bases). This CDR3 region has 14 residues. The germline V and J ends were trimmed by 4 bases and 0 bases, with 10 bases remaining between them. Germline loops: CDR1 SGHRS, CDR2 YFSETQ. The whole variable domain, remainder taken from reference TRBV5-1 and TRBJ2-5, is KAGVTQTPRYLIKTRGQQVTLSCSPISGHRSVSWYQQTPGQGLQFLFEYFSETQRNKGNFPGRFSGRQFSNSRSEMNVSTLELGDSALYLCASSRDSNQETQYFGPGTRLLVL.

This clone appeared a few times. The chain couples TRBV5-1 to TRBJ1-3, with D possibly TRBD1 on 5 matching bases. The CDR3 covers 16 residues. Trimming cost V 1 base and J 0 bases, with 11 bases left between them. Germline CDR1 is SGHRS and CDR2 is YFSETQ. The DNA for the CDR3 is TGCGCCAGCAGCTTGCAGGGAACCTACTCTGGAAACACCATATATTTT. Protein: CASSLQGTYSGNTIYF.

This clone showed up just a few times. V and J are TRBV5-1 and TRBJ1-1; TRBD1 agrees at 12 bases. The CDR3 covers 16 residues. Germline V gene lookup returns CDR1 SGHRS and CDR2 YFSETQ. V gave up 4 bases and J gave up 4 bases; unmatched junction bases: 8. CDR3 DNA: TGCGCCAGCAGCCTCCGGGACAGGGGGCTCAGCACTGAAGCTTTCTTT. Its protein is CASSLRDRGLSTEAFF.

The rearrangement links TRBV19 to TRBJ2-7, with D tentatively TRBD1 (6 bases). The CDR3 sequence is 15 residues long. The germline V gene encodes CDR1 LNHDA and CDR2 SQIVND (reference sequence). V was pared by 3 bases and J by 2 bases, with 14 bases between. CDR3 protein: CASSILPGAPYEQYF. Written as DNA, the CDR3 is TGTGCCAGTAGTATCCTTCCAGGGGCACCCTACGAGCAGTACTTC.

The CDR3 bases are TGTGCCAGCAGCTTAAGCGGGACGGCGGATGAGCAGTTCTTC. Translation: CASSLSGTADEQFF. J is TRBJ2-1 and V is TRBV7-3, with TRBD2 as a possible D gene (6 bases). Germline CDR1 and CDR2: SGHTA and FQGTGA. The CDR3 is 14 amino acids. With 1 base removed from V and 8 bases from J, the gap between germline ends came to 12 bases.

This chain links TRBV19 with TRBJ1-6, with a possible D match to TRBD1 (6 bases). V gave up 6 bases and J gave up 8 bases, with 17 bases separating them. The CDR3 is 15 amino acids. Germline V gene data show CDR1 as LNHDA and CDR2 as SQIVND (reference sequence). CDR3 nucleotide sequence: TGTGCCAGTAGCCCAAGAGGGGACAAGGATTCACCCCTCCACTTT. It specifies CASSPRGDKDSPLHF. Filled out from reference TRBV19 and TRBJ1-6, the complete variable domain reads DGGITQSPKYLFRKEGQNVTLSCEQNLNHDAMYWYRQDPGQGLRLIYYSQIVNDFQKGDIAEGYSVSREKKESFPLTVTSAQKNPTAFYLCASSPRGDKDSPLHFGNGTRLTVT.

The chain uses TRBV14 and TRBJ1-2; 9 bases are shared with TRBD1. Per germline, CDR1 SGHDN and CDR2 FVKESK. The V gene end was trimmed by 3 bases and the J gene end by 3 bases; junction bases not matched to a gene: 11. The CDR3 has 17 amino acids. The CDR3 region is CASSQGRQGVTDYGYTF. The CDR3 region has the DNA TGTGCCAGCAGCCAGGGTCGACAGGGGGTAACTGACTATGGCTACACCTTC.

V gene TRBV10-3 combines with J gene TRBJ2-2; D is unclear. CDR1 is ENHRY and CDR2 is SYGVKD in the germline V gene. V was trimmed by 4 bases and J by 13 bases, leaving 19 bases between them. The CDR3 is 14 residues long. CDR3: CAISGGVSPVGLFF. As DNA, the CDR3 is TGTGCCATCAGTGGCGGTGTTAGCCCCGTCGGGCTGTTTTTT.

The gene calls are TRBV28 and TRBJ1-1; TRBD1 aligns across 8 bases. With 3 bases clipped from V and 5 bases from J, the junction kept 5 bases outside the gene matches. Germline V gene data show CDR1 as MDHEN and CDR2 as SYDVKM. The length of the CDR3 is 14 residues. CDR3 protein: CASSFRQGATEAFF. The CDR3 DNA reads as TGTGCCAGCAGTTTTAGGCAGGGGGCAACTGAAGCTTTCTTT.

V and J are TRBV23-1 and TRBJ1-5; 9 bases match TRBD1. TRBV23-1 is placed among ORFs of uncertain function. The CDR3 is 13 residues long. V shed 8 bases, J shed 5 bases, and the junction held 4 bases outside the gene matches. In nucleotides, the CDR3 is TGCGCCAGCGGGACAGGGCGGGATCAGCCCCAGCATTTT. Residues: CASGTGRDQPQHF.

The gene calls are TRBV3-1 (or the pseudogene TRBV3-2) and TRBJ1-1; 8 nucleotides match TRBD1. Trimming removed 4 bases from V and 1 base from J; junction bases left unmatched: 8. From germline, CDR1 is LGHDT and CDR2 YNNKEL (reference sequence). The CDR3 length is 16 residues. The CDR3 DNA reads as TGTGCCAGCAGCCGACCGAGGACAGGGCGGAACACTGAAGCTTTCTTT. Translation: CASSRPRTGRNTEAFF.